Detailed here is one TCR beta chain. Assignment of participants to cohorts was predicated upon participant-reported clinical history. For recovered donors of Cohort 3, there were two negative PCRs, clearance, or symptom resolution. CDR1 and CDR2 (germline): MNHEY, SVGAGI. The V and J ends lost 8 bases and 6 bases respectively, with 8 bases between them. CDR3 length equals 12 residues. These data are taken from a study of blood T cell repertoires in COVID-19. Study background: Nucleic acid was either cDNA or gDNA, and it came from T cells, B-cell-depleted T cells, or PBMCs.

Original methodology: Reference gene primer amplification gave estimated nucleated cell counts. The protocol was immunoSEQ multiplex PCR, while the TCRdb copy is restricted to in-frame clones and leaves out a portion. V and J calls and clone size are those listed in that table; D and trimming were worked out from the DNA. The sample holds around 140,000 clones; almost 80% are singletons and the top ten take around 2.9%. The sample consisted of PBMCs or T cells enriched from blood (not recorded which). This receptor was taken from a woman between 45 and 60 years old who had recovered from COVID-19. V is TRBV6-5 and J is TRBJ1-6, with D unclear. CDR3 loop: CASGLTNSPLHF. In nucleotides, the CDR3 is TGTGCCAGCGGCCTCACTAATTCACCCCTCCACTTT.